Sequencing of this T cell receptor (beta chain) was carried out in a study of T cell repertoires in aging, cancer and after chemotherapy. Study-wide context: Some 10 million TCR reads were in the whole dataset. The study's findings and limits: In cancer patients, declining TCR diversity with age involved lost richness and lost evenness.

Rearranged V-D-J TRB sequences were amplified with a mixed TRB-A/B primer pool. TCRdb reprocessed the multiplex PCR reads via MiXCR and lists one record per CDR3 protein. The sample consists of roughly 1,600 distinct CDR3 sequences, around a fifth of them appearing once. V lost 8 bases to trimming and J lost 8 bases; unmatched junction nucleotides: 5. This CDR3 spans 13 amino acids. The germline V gene has CDR1 MNHEY and CDR2 SVGAGI. With respect to this clonotype: The antigen is unknown.

Amplification of TCR beta used genomic DNA extracted from peripheral blood. The source material was blood. The source of this sequence is a human donor with a solid tumor. This chain links TRBV6-5 with TRBJ1-4, with 10 bases that match TRBD1. The CDR3 spells CASSGTGVEKLFF. The CDR3 DNA sequence: TGTGCCAGCTCGGGGACAGGGGTAGAAAAACTGTTTTTT.